Described below is a single TCR beta chain sequence and its context. Its antigen remains unidentified. One entry per CDR3 protein results from TCRdb running MiXCR on the 5' RACE reads. The table has some 32,000 distinct CDR3 sequences, 25% to 30% seen once. Tregs were sorted as CD4+CD25+CD127-/low cells. Per the germline V gene, CDR1 is DFQATT and CDR2 is SNEGSKA (reference sequence). This CDR3 is built from 16 residues. V shed 0 bases, J shed 0 bases, and the junction held 4 bases outside the gene matches. Study-wide results and caveats: The larger-cohort validation was restricted to a single TCR beta V-J rearrangement rather than whole repertoires.

The sequenced sample was tumor-infiltrating Tregs sorted from the breast tumor. The receptor was isolated from a female donor with breast cancer. The chain couples TRBV20-1 to TRBJ2-1; 8 bases are shared with TRBD2. CDR3 sequence: CSARDHSGGSYNEQFF. The CDR3, as DNA: TGCAGTGCTAGAGATCACAGCGGGGGCTCCTACAATGAGCAGTTCTTC.